This T cell receptor beta chain was obtained from a study of monozygotic twins with inflammatory bowel disease. Every TCR library used about 3,200 ng of total RNA. After re-calling the 5' RACE reads, TCRdb lists one entry per CDR3 protein, DNA absent. The table lists around 400,000 distinct CDR3 sequences. Sequences were obtained from blood. This receptor was taken from a human donor with ulcerative colitis or Crohn's disease, or a healthy co-twin of an affected twin (not recorded which).

CDR3 loop: CSARGLASGGLAGGNEQYF. The gene calls are TRBV20-1 and TRBJ2-7; TCRdb's D call of TRBD2 is untestable without DNA. The CDR3 covers 19 residues. CDR1 is DFQATT and CDR2 is SNEGSKA in the germline V gene (reference sequence).